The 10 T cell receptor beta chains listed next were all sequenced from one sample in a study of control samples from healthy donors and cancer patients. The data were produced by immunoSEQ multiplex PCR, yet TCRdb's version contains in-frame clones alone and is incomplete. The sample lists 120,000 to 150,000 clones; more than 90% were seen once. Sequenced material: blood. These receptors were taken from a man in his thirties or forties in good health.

The CDR3 nucleotides are TGCGCCAGCAGTGTCGTCAGGGGGCGAACTGAAGCTTTCTTT. It encodes CASSVVRGRTEAFF. The chain is built from TRBV10-2 and TRBJ1-1; TRBD1 matches at 8 bases. The CDR3 loop spans 14 amino acids. V trimming: 4 bases; J trimming: 5 bases; junction bases outside the gene matches: 6. Germline assignment: CDR1 WSHSY and CDR2 SAAADI.

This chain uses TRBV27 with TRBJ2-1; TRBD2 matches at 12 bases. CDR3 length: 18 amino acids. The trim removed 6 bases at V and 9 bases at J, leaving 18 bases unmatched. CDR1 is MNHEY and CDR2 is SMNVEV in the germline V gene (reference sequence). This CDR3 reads CASREYLNPTSGGVEQFF. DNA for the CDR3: TGTGCCAGCAGAGAGTATCTAAACCCGACTAGCGGGGGTGTTGAGCAGTTCTTC.

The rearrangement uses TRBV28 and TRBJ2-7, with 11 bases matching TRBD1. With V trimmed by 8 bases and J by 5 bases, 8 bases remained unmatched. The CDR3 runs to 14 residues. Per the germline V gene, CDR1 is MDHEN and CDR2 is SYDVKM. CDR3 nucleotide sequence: TGTGCCAGCCTAAAGGGACAGGGGGTCCACGAGCAGTACTTC. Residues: CASLKGQGVHEQYF.

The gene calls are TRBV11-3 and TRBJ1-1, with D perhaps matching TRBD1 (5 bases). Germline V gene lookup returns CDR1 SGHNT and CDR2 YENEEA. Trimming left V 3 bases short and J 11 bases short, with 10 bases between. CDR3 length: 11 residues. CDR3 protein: CASSFQGWAFF. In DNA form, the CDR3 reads TGTGCCAGCAGCTTTCAGGGATGGGCTTTCTTT.

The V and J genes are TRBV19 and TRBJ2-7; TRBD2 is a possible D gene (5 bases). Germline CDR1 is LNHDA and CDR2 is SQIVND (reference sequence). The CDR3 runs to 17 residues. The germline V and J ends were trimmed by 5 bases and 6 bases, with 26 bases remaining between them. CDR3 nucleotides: TGTGCCAGTAGTGAAACGAAAACTAGTTTTTTTATTCGCGAGCAGTACTTC. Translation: CASSETKTSFFIREQYF.

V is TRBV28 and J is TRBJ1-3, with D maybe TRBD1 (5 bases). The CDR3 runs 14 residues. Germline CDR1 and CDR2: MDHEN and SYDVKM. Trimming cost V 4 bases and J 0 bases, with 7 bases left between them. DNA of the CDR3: TGTGCCAGCAGTTACCAGGGCTCTGGAAACACCATATATTTT. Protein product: CASSYQGSGNTIYF.

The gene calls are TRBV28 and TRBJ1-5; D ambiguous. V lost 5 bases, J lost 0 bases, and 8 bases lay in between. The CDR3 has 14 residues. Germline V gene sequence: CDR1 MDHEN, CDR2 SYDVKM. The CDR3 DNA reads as TGTGCCAGCAGTCCCAGTACTAGCAATCAGCCCCAGCATTTT. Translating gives CASSPSTSNQPQHF.

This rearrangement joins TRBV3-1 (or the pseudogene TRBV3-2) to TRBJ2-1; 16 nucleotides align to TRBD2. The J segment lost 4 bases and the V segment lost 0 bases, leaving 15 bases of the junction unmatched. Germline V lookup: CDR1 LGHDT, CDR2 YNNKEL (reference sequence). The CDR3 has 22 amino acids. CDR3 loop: CASSQDLTGPGLAGGPYNEQFF. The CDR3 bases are TGTGCCAGCAGCCAAGATCTCACCGGGCCGGGACTAGCGGGAGGGCCGTACAATGAGCAGTTCTTC.

This CDR3 is CASSLVLGMNEQFF. In DNA, the CDR3 is TGTGCCAGCAGCTTGGTGTTGGGGATGAATGAGCAGTTCTTC. V is TRBV5-8 and J is TRBJ2-1; D is unresolved. V lost 0 bases and J 7 bases, leaving 11 bases between the germline ends. Looked up from germline, CDR1 is SGHTS and CDR2 is YDEGEE. The CDR3 totals 14 residues.

Written as DNA, the CDR3 is TGTGCCAGCAGCTTGGGAGCGGGAGGGCCTGCAGATACGCAGTATTTT. Translation: CASSLGAGGPADTQYF. V and J are TRBV5-4 and TRBJ2-3; TRBD2 aligns across 10 bases. This CDR3 is 16 amino acids long. Losses at the gene ends were 0 bases for V and 4 bases for J; bases not matched to a gene: 5. Germline V lookup: CDR1 SGHNT, CDR2 YYREEE (reference sequence).